The 2 T cell receptor beta chains in this list originate from one sample, sequenced in a study of metastatic and nonmetastatic thyroid tumors. Every patient underwent thyroid surgery untreated. TCRdb reprocessed the PCR reads via MiXCR. The table has over 50,000 clones, 25% to 30% seen once; the top ten hold around 15%. Sample: blood. Receptors were obtained from a female donor with papillary thyroid cancer or a benign thyroid nodule (not recorded which). Some clones in this sample may be carry-over from other donors' samples.

The genes are TRBV12-3 or TRBV12-4 and TRBJ1-2; 8 bases align to TRBD1. V gave up 1 base and J gave up 6 bases; unmatched junction bases: 7. CDR3 length equals 15 residues. CDR3 DNA sequence: TGTGCCAGCAGTTTAGTTCCAGGGGGCTTCGATGGCTACACCTTC. Residues: CASSLVPGGFDGYTF.

In its sample, this clone was seen a few times. The chain uses TRBV12-3 or TRBV12-4 and TRBJ2-4; D uncertain. The CDR3 is 13 amino acids. Trimming took off 4 bases at V and 5 bases at J, with 9 bases between the two ends. In DNA form, the CDR3 reads TGTGCCAGCAGTTACGACCCCGAAAACATTCAGTACTTC. This gives the protein CASSYDPENIQYF.